Listed below are T cell receptor beta chains from one sample, sequenced in a study of CD8 T cells in Susac syndrome. TCRdb called the immunoSEQ multiplex PCR reads again in MiXCR, with one record for every CDR3 protein. The sample lists 300,000 to 350,000 distinct CDR3 sequences, about 90% seen once, with about 0.07% in the top ten. Sequencing was done on a sample of CD4+ T cells from PBMCs. These receptors were collected from a human donor with multiple sclerosis. Each CDR3 is given with its conserved first and last residue. A D gene is named only where the DNA matches it firmly. Expanded clones are given a class, and other clones once, few, many or no size at all.

d_call	cdr3_length	clone_size	v_call	j_call	cdr3_nt	cdr3_aa
TRBD1	16	.	TRBV7-2	TRBJ2-5	TGTGCCAGCAGCTTAGAGGGACAGGGGGCGCGAGAGACCCAGTACTTC	CASSLEGQGARETQYF
TRBD1	17	.	TRBV5-1	TRBJ2-7	TGCGCCAGCAGCTTGGTTGCCACCGGGACAGGGGCCTACGAGCAGTACTTC	CASSLVATGTGAYEQYF
.	13	.	TRBV19	TRBJ1-2	TGTGCCAGTAGGACAACCGGGAGGGATGGCTACACCTTC	CASRTTGRDGYTF
TRBD1	14	.	TRBV5-8	TRBJ2-7	TGTGCCAGCAGCTTGGACAGGGGGTTTGGGGTGCAGTACTTC	CASSLDRGFGVQYF
.	14	.	TRBV5-1	TRBJ1-1	TGCGCCAGCAGCCCTCGGGCCACCCCCACTGAAGCTTTCTTT	CASSPRATPTEAFF
.	14	.	TRBV3-1	TRBJ2-5	TGTGCCAGCAGCCACCGATCAATTGCGGAGACCCAGTACTTC	CASSHRSIAETQYF
.	15	.	TRBV7-2	TRBJ2-2	TGTGCCAGCAGCTTAAGACTTGGGGGCACCGGGGAGCTGTTTTTT	CASSLRLGGTGELFF
.	15	.	TRBV10-3	TRBJ2-3	TGTGCCATCAGCCTCTCCCCGCTGGGCACAGATACGCAGTATTTT	CAISLSPLGTDTQYF
.	14	.	TRBV4-2	TRBJ2-1	TGTGCCAGCAGCCAAGCGGGGAACAACAATGAGCAGTTCTTC	CASSQAGNNNEQFF
.	12	.	TRBV7-9	TRBJ2-7	TGTGCCAGCAGCAGGGTGGGCGACGAGCAGTACTTC	CASSRVGDEQYF
.	15	once	TRBV2	TRBJ2-2	TGTGCCAGCAGCTTCTCGGACCCGGGAGCCGGGGAGCTGTTTTTT	CASSFSDPGAGELFF
.	15	.	TRBV18	TRBJ1-2	TGTGCCAGCTCACCTCCGGGGCTGACTAACTATGGCTACACCTTC	CASSPPGLTNYGYTF
.	13	.	TRBV6-1	TRBJ1-5	TGTGCCACCGAGCTGGAGGGCAATCAGCCCCAGCATTTT	CATELEGNQPQHF
TRBD1	15	.	TRBV7-9	TRBJ1-1	TGTGCCAGCAGCTCAAGGACAGGGAGGGACACTGAAGCTTTCTTT	CASSSRTGRDTEAFF
.	13	.	TRBV7-2	TRBJ2-5	TGTGCCAGCAGCCTGTGGGCTGGGGAGACCCAGTACTTC	CASSLWAGETQYF
.	15	once	TRBV6-2/TRBV6-3	TRBJ1-2	TGTGCCAGCACCTTTAACGACAGGAGGCCCTATGGCTACACCTTC	CASTFNDRRPYGYTF
TRBD2	15	.	TRBV20-1	TRBJ2-7	TGCAGTGCTAGAGCACCAATTAGCGGGACTTACGAGCAGTACTTC	CSARAPISGTYEQYF
TRBD1	15	.	TRBV20-1	TRBJ1-2	TGCAGTGCTAGAAGATCAGGGGGCGCGGTTGATGGCTACACCTTC	CSARRSGGAVDGYTF
.	16	.	TRBV7-6	TRBJ2-1	TGTGCCAGCAGCCATTTACAGGGCGGATTCACGGATGAGCAGTTCTTC	CASSHLQGGFTDEQFF
.	16	.	TRBV10-3	TRBJ2-5	TGTGCCATCAGTGAGTCCCTGGACAGTTACAAAGAGACCCAGTACTTC	CAISESLDSYKETQYF
.	12	.	TRBV12-3/TRBV12-4	TRBJ1-5	TGTGCCAGCAGTTTAGCTTTCGGCGGTAAGCATTTT	CASSLAFGGKHF
TRBD1	16	.	TRBV5-4	TRBJ2-2	TGTGCCAGCAGCTTGGGGACAGGGGTGGCCACCGGGGAGCTGTTTTTT	CASSLGTGVATGELFF
.	13	.	TRBV11-3	TRBJ1-1	TGTGCCAGCAGCTTGTATGCGTACACTGAAGCTTTCTTT	CASSLYAYTEAFF
TRBD2	15	few	TRBV18	TRBJ2-7	TGTGCCAGCTCACCAGGGACTAGCGGCTCCTACGAGCAGTACTTC	CASSPGTSGSYEQYF
TRBD2	16	.	TRBV7-2	TRBJ2-5	TGTGCCAGCAGCCATCTCGGGACTAGTTCCCAAGAGACCCAGTACTTC	CASSHLGTSSQETQYF
.	14	.	TRBV19	TRBJ2-3	TGTGCCACTCGAACGAAGGGCGGAACAGATACGCAGTATTTT	CATRTKGGTDTQYF
TRBD2	16	.	TRBV5-6	TRBJ2-1	TGTGCCAGCAGCAATCTTCGGGCGGGGGCCTACAATGAGCAGTTCTTC	CASSNLRAGAYNEQFF
.	14	.	TRBV6-6	TRBJ2-7	TGTGCCAGCAGCCACGACAGGCCTTCCTACGAGCAGTACTTC	CASSHDRPSYEQYF
.	11	.	TRBV14	TRBJ2-2	TGTGCCAGCCATAACACCGGGGAGCTGTTTTTT	CASHNTGELFF
.	11	once	TRBV20-1	TRBJ1-2	TGCAGTGCTCCCTCCGGGTATGGCTACACCTTC	CSAPSGYGYTF
TRBD1	13	.	TRBV10-3	TRBJ1-2	TGTGCCATCAGTGGGACAGGGGCAGATGGCTACACCTTC	CAISGTGADGYTF
.	13	.	TRBV9	TRBJ1-1	TGTGCCAGCAGCGTAAGAGGTAACACTGAAGCTTTCTTT	CASSVRGNTEAFF
TRBD2	16	.	TRBV19	TRBJ2-1	TGTGCCAGTAGTAAGACCCTAGCGGGAGGGGGGGGCGAGCAGTTCTTC	CASSKTLAGGGGEQFF
TRBD2	15	.	TRBV28	TRBJ2-1	TGTGCCAGCAGCTTTCTAGCGGTTGCCTACAATGAGCAGTTCTTC	CASSFLAVAYNEQFF
.	13	.	TRBV3-1	TRBJ1-1	TGTGCCAGCAGCCAAGTCACGGGGACTGAAGCTTTCTTT	CASSQVTGTEAFF
.	15	.	TRBV6-5	TRBJ1-2	TGTGCCAGCAGTTACTCCTGGGGCCGTAACTATGGCTACACCTTC	CASSYSWGRNYGYTF
.	17	.	TRBV12-5	TRBJ2-1	TGTGCTAGTGGTTTGTTTGTCCGGAGTAGCTCCTACAATGAGCAGTTCTTC	CASGLFVRSSSYNEQFF
TRBD2	18	.	TRBV12-3/TRBV12-4	TRBJ2-1	TGTGCCAGCAGTTTCGGGACTAGCGGGATCTCCTCCTACAATGAGCAGTTCTTC	CASSFGTSGISSYNEQFF
.	15	once	TRBV2	TRBJ1-6	TGTGCCAGCAGCTGGGGGAGCTCCTATAATTCACCCCTCCACTTT	CASSWGSSYNSPLHF
.	15	.	TRBV11-1	TRBJ1-1	TGTGCCAGCAGCTTAGCCCAGGGAAGTGTCGCTGAAGCTTTCTTT	CASSLAQGSVAEAFF
.	16	once	TRBV28	TRBJ1-1	TGTGCCAGCAGCACCACCGGGACACTACCAAACACTGAAGCTTTCTTT	CASSTTGTLPNTEAFF
.	11	.	TRBV28	TRBJ2-7	TGTGCCAGCAGCACAACTTACGAGCAGTACTTC	CASSTTYEQYF
.	13	.	TRBV29-1	TRBJ2-1	TGCAGCGTTGACTGGGGAGAAGTTAATGAGCAGTTCTTC	CSVDWGEVNEQFF
.	14	.	TRBV5-1	TRBJ2-5	TGCGCCAGCAGCCCCAGCGTGGTCGGAGAGACCCAGTACTTC	CASSPSVVGETQYF
.	15	.	TRBV2	TRBJ1-2	TGTGCCAGCAGTGAAATCCGAGGGACGGGCTATGGCTACACCTTC	CASSEIRGTGYGYTF
.	11	once	TRBV30	TRBJ2-4	TGTGCCTGGAGCCTCGGTGAAATTCAGTACTTC	CAWSLGEIQYF
TRBD2	20	.	TRBV4-2	TRBJ2-3	TGTGCCAGCAGCCAAGAGGGAAGCGTAGGTAGCGGGGGGCCGATACAGACGCAGTATTTT	CASSQEGSVGSGGPIQTQYF
.	12	.	TRBV30	TRBJ1-2	TGTGCCTGGACCACCGGGCCCCTCCGGTACACCTTC	CAWTTGPLRYTF
.	15	.	TRBV7-2	TRBJ2-7	TGTGCCAGCAGTCATACCGGGACCCAGCCCTACGAGCAGTACTTC	CASSHTGTQPYEQYF
TRBD2	15	.	TRBV3-1	TRBJ2-1	TGTGCCAGCAGCCCAAGGCGGGGGGGAGACAATGAGCAGTTCTTC	CASSPRRGGDNEQFF
.	13	once	TRBV5-8	TRBJ1-2	TGTGCCAGCAGCTTCCGGGGGGACTATGGCTACACCTTC	CASSFRGDYGYTF
.	13	.	TRBV18	TRBJ2-7	TGTGCCAGCTCACCCAGCGGAACCTACGAGCAGTACTTC	CASSPSGTYEQYF
TRBD2	15	.	TRBV3-1	TRBJ2-1	TGTGCCAGCAGCCAAGACGCGACTAGCGGGAGGGTCCTCTTCTTC	CASSQDATSGRVLFF
.	16	.	TRBV20-1	TRBJ2-7	TGCAGTGCTAGAGATGGAGGCGATCCCCGCTCCTACGAGCAGTACTTC	CSARDGGDPRSYEQYF
.	17	.	TRBV5-4	TRBJ2-3	TGTGCCAGCAGCTCCAATCGAGGGCTAGCCTCCACAGATACGCAGTATTTT	CASSSNRGLASTDTQYF